The source of this TCR beta chain is a study of identifying expanded T cells in peripheral blood. Whole-study findings and limits: Across healthy donors, higher total template counts meant significantly greater approximately two-week count variance. Differentially abundant clones: 0.95 to 1.5 between replicates, roughly 16 at about 13 days, less than 25 at four.

The ends were cut back, 0 bases at V and 7 bases at J, with 13 bases in the middle. The germline V gene encodes CDR1 SNHLY and CDR2 FYNNEI. The CDR3 extends over 14 amino acids. For this clone: What it recognizes is unknown.

Sequencing used immunoSEQ multiplex PCR; TCRdb keeps in-frame clones, though not all of them. The table includes about 80,000 clones, 70% to 90% detected once. Healthy donors had no documented immune events, such as infections, while sampled. The chain is built from TRBV2 and TRBJ2-7; TRBD1 is a possible D gene (6 bases). Input material: blood. This receptor was identified in a person aged 18-69 years in good health. The CDR3 nucleotides read TGTGCCAGCAGTGAAGCGCTTCTAAGGGGGGAGCAGTACTTC. This gives the protein CASSEALLRGEQYF.